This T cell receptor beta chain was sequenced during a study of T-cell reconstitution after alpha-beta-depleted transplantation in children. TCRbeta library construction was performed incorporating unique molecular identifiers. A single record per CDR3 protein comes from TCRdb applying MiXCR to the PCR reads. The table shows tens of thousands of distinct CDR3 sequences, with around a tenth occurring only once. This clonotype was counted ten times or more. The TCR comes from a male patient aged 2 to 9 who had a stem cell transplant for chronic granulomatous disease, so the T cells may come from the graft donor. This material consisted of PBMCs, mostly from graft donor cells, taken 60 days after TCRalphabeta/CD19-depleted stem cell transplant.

CDR3 sequence: CATSKGGPGGYNEQFF. The CDR3 bases are TGTGCCACCAGTAAAGGGGGCCCTGGTGGCTACAATGAGCAGTTCTTC. The chain joins TRBV24-1 to TRBJ2-1, with 7 bases identical to TRBD1. Germline V gene data show CDR1 as KGHDR and CDR2 as SFDVKD. The CDR3 loop spans 16 amino acids. V shed 6 bases and J 3 bases; nucleotides not matched to a gene: 10.